These T cell receptor beta chains were read from a single sample in a study of blood T cell repertoires in COVID-19. Produced via immunoSEQ multiplex PCR; TCRdb's table is partial and in-frame only. The table includes roughly 150,000 clones, more than 75% detected once. Input material: peripheral blood. These receptors were taken from a middle-aged man who had recovered from COVID-19. Each CDR3 is given with its conserved first and last residue. D genes are given only for firm matches. The size field is filled for only some rows; it gives once, few, many or a size class.

V gene	CDR3 length	clone size	D gene	J gene	CDR3 protein	CDR3 DNA
TRBV19	15	-	-	TRBJ2-7	CASSIGTAQGDEQYF	TGTGCCAGTAGTATAGGGACAGCCCAAGGGGACGAGCAGTACTTC
TRBV29-1	12	-	-	TRBJ1-2	CSVQRSLYGYTF	TGCAGCGTTCAGCGTAGCCTTTATGGCTACACCTTC
TRBV6-5	15	-	TRBD1	TRBJ2-4	CASSRTRGSKNIQYF	TGTGCCAGCAGTCGAACCAGGGGGTCCAAAAACATTCAGTACTTC
TRBV7-6	14	-	-	TRBJ1-5	CASSKSAEDQPQHF	TGTGCCAGCAGTAAGAGTGCGGAGGATCAGCCCCAGCATTTT
TRBV10-2	13	-	TRBD1	TRBJ1-5	CASSGTGNQPQHF	TGCGCCAGCAGCGGGACAGGGAATCAGCCCCAGCATTTT
TRBV7-9	13	-	-	TRBJ1-2	CASSFTGYYGYTF	TGTGCCAGCAGCTTCACGGGGTACTATGGCTACACCTTC
TRBV30	15	few	TRBD2	TRBJ2-5	CAWSVTSGGQETQYF	TGTGCCTGGAGTGTAACTAGCGGGGGGCAAGAGACCCAGTACTTC
TRBV2	13	-	-	TRBJ2-1	CASSESPGSEQFF	TGTGCCAGCAGTGAATCTCCGGGTAGTGAGCAGTTCTTC
TRBV9	15	-	-	TRBJ1-2	CASSVGLDTNYGYTF	TGTGCCAGCAGCGTAGGGTTGGACACTAACTATGGCTACACCTTC
TRBV7-3	16	-	TRBD2	TRBJ2-1	CASSRTLAGAYNEQFF	TGTGCCAGCAGCCGCACACTAGCGGGGGCCTACAATGAGCAGTTCTTC
TRBV19	18	-	-	TRBJ1-4	CASSSFAINEAPNEKLFF	TGTGCCAGTAGTAGTTTTGCGATTAATGAAGCCCCTAATGAAAAACTGTTTTTT
TRBV12-5	15	-	TRBD1	TRBJ2-2	CASGVGTVDTGELFF	TGTGCTAGTGGCGTGGGGACAGTGGACACCGGGGAGCTGTTTTTT
TRBV12-3/TRBV12-4	13	-	-	TRBJ1-3	CASSLDRFNTIYF	TGTGCCAGCAGTTTAGACAGATTTAACACCATATATTTT
TRBV7-6	15	few	TRBD1	TRBJ2-2	CASSGGQGNTGELFF	TGTGCCAGCAGCGGAGGACAGGGAAACACCGGGGAGCTGTTTTTT
TRBV7-3	15	once	TRBD2	TRBJ2-3	CASSPGGRGTDTQYF	TGTGCCAGCAGCCCGGGGGGGCGCGGCACAGATACGCAGTATTTT
TRBV27	15	-	TRBD1	TRBJ1-1	CASSPRQGPSLGAFF	TGTGCCAGCAGTCCGAGACAGGGACCAAGTTTGGGAGCTTTCTTT
TRBV11-1	14	-	-	TRBJ2-5	CASSSDSNQETQYF	TGTGCCAGCAGCTCGGACAGCAACCAAGAGACCCAGTACTTC
TRBV29-1	13	-	-	TRBJ2-7	CSVGGTGSYEQYF	TGCAGCGTTGGAGGGACTGGCTCCTACGAGCAGTACTTC
TRBV29-1	12	-	TRBD1	TRBJ2-7	CSVRQGSYEQYF	TGCAGCGTTCGACAGGGGTCGTACGAGCAGTACTTC
TRBV3-1/TRBV3-2	16	-	TRBD2	TRBJ2-1	CASSQDGLAGGNEQFF	TGTGCCAGCAGCCAAGATGGACTAGCGGGGGGCAATGAGCAGTTCTTC
TRBV6-5	15	once	TRBD1	TRBJ2-7	CASSPGTGAVNEQYF	TGTGCCAGCAGCCCGGGGACAGGGGCCGTAAACGAGCAGTACTTC
TRBV15	15	once	TRBD1	TRBJ2-3	CATSRSRTGGGTQYF	TGTGCCACCAGCAGATCCAGGACAGGGGGCGGTACGCAGTATTTT
TRBV19	14	-	TRBD1	TRBJ1-6	CASTGQGPNSPLHF	TGTGCCAGTACCGGACAGGGTCCTAATTCACCCCTCCACTTT
TRBV20-1	11	-	-	TRBJ1-1	CSARRNTEAFF	TGCAGTGCTAGGAGGAACACTGAAGCTTTCTTT
TRBV11-1	15	few	TRBD1	TRBJ2-1	CASSPRKGANNEQFF	TGTGCCAGCAGCCCCCGAAAGGGGGCGAACAATGAGCAGTTCTTC
TRBV5-1	16	-	-	TRBJ2-7	CASSLILRGLTYEQYF	TGCGCCAGCAGCCTTATACTCAGGGGCCTAACCTACGAGCAGTACTTC